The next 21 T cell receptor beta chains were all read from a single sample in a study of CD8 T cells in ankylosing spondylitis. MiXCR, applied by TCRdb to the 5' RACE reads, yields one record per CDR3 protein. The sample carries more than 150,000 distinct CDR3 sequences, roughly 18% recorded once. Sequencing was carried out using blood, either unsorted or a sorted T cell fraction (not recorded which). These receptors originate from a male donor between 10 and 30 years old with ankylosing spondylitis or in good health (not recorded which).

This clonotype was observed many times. CDR3 amino acids: CSATGTPNTGELFF. The DNA of the CDR3 is TGCAGTGCAACCGGGACTCCCAACACCGGGGAGCTGTTTTTT. This chain links TRBV20-1 with TRBJ2-2; D might be TRBD2 (6 bases). Trimming stripped 6 bases from V and 2 bases from J, with 13 bases between. CDR1 DFQATT and CDR2 SNEGSKA come from the germline V gene (reference sequence). The CDR3 loop spans 14 amino acids.

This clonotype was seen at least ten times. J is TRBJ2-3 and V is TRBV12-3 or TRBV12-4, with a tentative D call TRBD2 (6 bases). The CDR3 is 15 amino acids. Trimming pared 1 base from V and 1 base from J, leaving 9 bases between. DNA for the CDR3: TGTGCCAGCAGTTTAGAGGGAGGTGGCACAGATACGCAGTATTTT. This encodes CASSLEGGGTDTQYF.

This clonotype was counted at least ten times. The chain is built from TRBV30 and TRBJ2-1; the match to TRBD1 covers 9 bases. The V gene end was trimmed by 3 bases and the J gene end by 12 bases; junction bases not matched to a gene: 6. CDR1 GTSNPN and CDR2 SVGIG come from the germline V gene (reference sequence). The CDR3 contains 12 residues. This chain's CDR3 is CAWRIQGAGQFF. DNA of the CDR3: TGTGCCTGGAGAATACAGGGGGCGGGGCAGTTCTTC.

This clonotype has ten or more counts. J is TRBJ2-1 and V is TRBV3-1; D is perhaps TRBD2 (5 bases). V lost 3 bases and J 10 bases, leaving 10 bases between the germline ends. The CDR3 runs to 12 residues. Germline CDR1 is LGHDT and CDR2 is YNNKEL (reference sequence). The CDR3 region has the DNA TGTGCCAGCAGCCAGAATCCGGGGGAGCAGTTCTTC. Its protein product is CASSQNPGEQFF.

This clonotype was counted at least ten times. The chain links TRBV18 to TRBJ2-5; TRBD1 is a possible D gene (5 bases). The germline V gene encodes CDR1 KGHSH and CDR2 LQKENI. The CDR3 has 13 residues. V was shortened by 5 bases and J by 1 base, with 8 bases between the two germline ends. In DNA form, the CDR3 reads TGTGCCAGCTCAATCAGGGCCCAAGAGACCCAGTACTTC. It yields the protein CASSIRAQETQYF.

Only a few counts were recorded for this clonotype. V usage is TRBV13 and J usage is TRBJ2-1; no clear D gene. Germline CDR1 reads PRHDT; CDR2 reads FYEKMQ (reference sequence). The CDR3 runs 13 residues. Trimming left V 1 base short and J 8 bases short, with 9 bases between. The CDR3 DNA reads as TGTGCCAGCAGCTTAGATGTTAGACATGAGCAGTTCTTC. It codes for CASSLDVRHEQFF.

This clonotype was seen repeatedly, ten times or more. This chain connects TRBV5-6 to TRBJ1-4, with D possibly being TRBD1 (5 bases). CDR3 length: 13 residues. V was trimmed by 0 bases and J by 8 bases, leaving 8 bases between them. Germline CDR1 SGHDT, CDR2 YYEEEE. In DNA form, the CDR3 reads TGTGCCAGCAGCTTGGAGACAGAAGAAAAACTGTTTTTT. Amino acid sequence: CASSLETEEKLFF. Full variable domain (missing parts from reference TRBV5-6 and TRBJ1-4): DAGVTQSPTHLIKTRGQQVTLRCSPKSGHDTVSWYQQALGQGPQFIFQYYEEEERQRGNFPDRFSGHQFPNYSSELNVNALLLGDSALYLCASSLETEEKLFFGSGTQLSVL.

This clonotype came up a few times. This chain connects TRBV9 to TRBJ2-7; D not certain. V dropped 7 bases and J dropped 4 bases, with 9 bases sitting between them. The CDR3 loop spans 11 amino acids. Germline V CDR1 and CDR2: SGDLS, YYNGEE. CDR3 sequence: CASARDYEQYF. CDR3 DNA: TGTGCCAGCGCAAGGGATTACGAGCAGTACTTC.

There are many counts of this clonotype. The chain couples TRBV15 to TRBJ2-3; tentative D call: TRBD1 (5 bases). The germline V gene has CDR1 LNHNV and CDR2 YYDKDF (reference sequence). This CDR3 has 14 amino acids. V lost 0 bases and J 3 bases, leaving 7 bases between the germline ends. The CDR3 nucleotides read TGTGCCACCAGCAGAGATCCAGGGACAGATACGCAGTATTTT. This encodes CATSRDPGTDTQYF.

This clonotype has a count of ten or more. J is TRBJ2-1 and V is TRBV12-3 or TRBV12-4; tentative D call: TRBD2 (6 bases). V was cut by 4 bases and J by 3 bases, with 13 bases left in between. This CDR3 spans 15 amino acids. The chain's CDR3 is CASSYTGADYNEQFF. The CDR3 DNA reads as TGTGCCAGCAGTTATACGGGAGCGGACTACAATGAGCAGTTCTTC.

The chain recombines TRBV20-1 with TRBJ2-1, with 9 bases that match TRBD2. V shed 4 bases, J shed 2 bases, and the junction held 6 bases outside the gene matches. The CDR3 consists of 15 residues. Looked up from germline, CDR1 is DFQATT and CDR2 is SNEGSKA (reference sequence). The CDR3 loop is CSAKVAGDAYNEQFF. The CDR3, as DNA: TGCAGTGCTAAAGTAGCGGGAGATGCCTACAATGAGCAGTTCTTC.

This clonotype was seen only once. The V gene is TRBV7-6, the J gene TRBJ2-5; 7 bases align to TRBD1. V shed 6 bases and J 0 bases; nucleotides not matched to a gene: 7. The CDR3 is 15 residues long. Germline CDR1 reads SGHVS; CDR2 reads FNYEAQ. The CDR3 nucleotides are TGTGCCAGCAGAGCCCGGGACAGATACCAAGAGACCCAGTACTTC. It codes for CASRARDRYQETQYF.

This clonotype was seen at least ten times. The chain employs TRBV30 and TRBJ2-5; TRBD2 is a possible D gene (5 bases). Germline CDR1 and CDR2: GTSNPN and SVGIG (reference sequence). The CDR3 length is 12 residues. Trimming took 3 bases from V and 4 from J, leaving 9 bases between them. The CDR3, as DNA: TGTGCCTGGAGCCCCGCGGGAGAGACCCAGTACTTC. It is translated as CAWSPAGETQYF.

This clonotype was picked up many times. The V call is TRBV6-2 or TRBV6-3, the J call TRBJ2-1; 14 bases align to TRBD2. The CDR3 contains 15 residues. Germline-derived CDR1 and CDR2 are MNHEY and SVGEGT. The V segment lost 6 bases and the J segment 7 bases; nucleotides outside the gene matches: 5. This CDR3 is CASSPGTSGRNEQFF. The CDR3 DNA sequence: TGTGCCAGCAGCCCCGGGACTAGCGGGAGAAATGAGCAGTTCTTC.

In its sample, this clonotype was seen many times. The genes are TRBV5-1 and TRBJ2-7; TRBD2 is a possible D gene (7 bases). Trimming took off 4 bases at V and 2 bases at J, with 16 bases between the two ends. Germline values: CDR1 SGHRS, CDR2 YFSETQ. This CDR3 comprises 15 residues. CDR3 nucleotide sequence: TGCGCCAGCAGCCGGGGGGCAGGGTGGGCCTACGAGCAGTACTTC. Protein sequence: CASSRGAGWAYEQYF.

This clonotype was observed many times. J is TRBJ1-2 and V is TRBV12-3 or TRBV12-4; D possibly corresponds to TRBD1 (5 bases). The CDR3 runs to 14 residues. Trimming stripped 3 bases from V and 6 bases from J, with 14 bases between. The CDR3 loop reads CASSFGRRGDGYTF. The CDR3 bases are TGTGCCAGCAGTTTTGGACGCCGGGGCGATGGCTACACCTTC.

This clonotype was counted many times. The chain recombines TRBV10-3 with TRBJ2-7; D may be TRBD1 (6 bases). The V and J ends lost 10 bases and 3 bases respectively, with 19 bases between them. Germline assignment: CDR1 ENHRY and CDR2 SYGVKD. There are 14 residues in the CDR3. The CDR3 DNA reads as TGTGCCAAGCCGGGACACGAAAATTACTACGAGCAGTACTTC. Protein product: CAKPGHENYYEQYF.

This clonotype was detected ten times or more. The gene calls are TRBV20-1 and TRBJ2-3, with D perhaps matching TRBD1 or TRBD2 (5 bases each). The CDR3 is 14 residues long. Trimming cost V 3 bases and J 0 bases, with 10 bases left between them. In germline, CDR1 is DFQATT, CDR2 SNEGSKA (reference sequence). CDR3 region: CSASWDGSTDTQYF. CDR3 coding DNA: TGCAGTGCTAGCTGGGACGGTAGCACAGATACGCAGTATTTT.

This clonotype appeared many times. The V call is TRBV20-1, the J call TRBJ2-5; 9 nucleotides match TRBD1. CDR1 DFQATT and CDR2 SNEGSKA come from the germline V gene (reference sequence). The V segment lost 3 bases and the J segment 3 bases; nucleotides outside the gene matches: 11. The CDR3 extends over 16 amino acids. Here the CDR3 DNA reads TGCAGTGCTAGTGGGGTCGGACAGGGGAAGGAAGAGACCCAGTACTTC. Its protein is CSASGVGQGKEETQYF.

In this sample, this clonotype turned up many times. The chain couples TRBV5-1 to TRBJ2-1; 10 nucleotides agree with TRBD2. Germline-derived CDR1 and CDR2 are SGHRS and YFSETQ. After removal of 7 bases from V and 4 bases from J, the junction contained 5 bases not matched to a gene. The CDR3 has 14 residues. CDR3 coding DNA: TGCGCCAGCCATAGCGGGAGGCGGTACAATGAGCAGTTCTTC. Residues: CASHSGRRYNEQFF.

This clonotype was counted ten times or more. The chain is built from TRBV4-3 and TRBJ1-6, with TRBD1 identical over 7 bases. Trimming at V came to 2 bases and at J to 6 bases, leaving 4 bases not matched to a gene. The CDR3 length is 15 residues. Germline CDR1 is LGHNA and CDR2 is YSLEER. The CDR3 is CASSQSGTANSPLHF. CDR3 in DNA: TGCGCCAGCAGCCAATCCGGGACAGCTAATTCACCCCTCCACTTT.